This TCR beta chain was recorded in a study of monozygotic twins with inflammatory bowel disease. CDR3 length: 16 amino acids. Looked up from germline, CDR1 is SSHAT and CDR2 is FNYEAQ (reference sequence). For each CDR3 protein, TCRdb gives one entry from its re-call of the 5' RACE reads, without DNA. Reported are around 97,000 distinct CDR3 sequences; the ten largest clones contain approximately 2%. Study-wide results and caveats: Repertoires of patients may have been made more variable by differing immunosuppressive treatments.

A note on this clonotype: The antigen is unknown.

Sample: blood. J is TRBJ2-5 and V is TRBV7-7. This sequence was found in a human donor with ulcerative colitis or Crohn's disease, or a healthy co-twin of an affected twin (not recorded which). This chain's CDR3 is CASSLEPGPYSETQYF.